Sequencing of this TCR beta chain was carried out in a study of shared clonotypes between healthy human individuals. The assay was immunoSEQ multiplex PCR, and TCRdb's table has in-frame clones only and misses some. The sample gives around 2.3 million clones, around 95% of which show up once; about 0.13% is in the top ten. The source is a man younger than 35 in good health. Sequencing was performed on naive CD4+ T cells sorted from blood. Subset specified: CD45RA+ positively selected.

The CDR3 reads CAISETRGLGTGELFF. The DNA of the CDR3 is TGTGCCATCAGTGAAACAAGGGGGCTTGGGACCGGGGAGCTGTTTTTT. The rearrangement joins TRBV10-3 to TRBJ2-2; 7 bases line up with TRBD1. The CDR3 length is 16 residues. Germline-derived CDR1 and CDR2 are ENHRY and SYGVKD. The junction had 9 bases not matched to a gene; V was cut back by 3 bases and J by 5 bases.